Listed below are T cell receptor beta chains from one sample, sequenced in a study of identifying expanded T cells in peripheral blood. Here immunoSEQ multiplex PCR was the method, and the copy in TCRdb shows in-frame clones only, minus some. This sample has around 130,000 clones, with approximately 86% found just once. Sequencing was done on a sample of blood. The receptors stem from a person between 18 and 69 years old in good health. The CDR3 runs from the conserved cysteine through the conserved F or W. The D gene is left open where the match is weak. Expanded clones get a size class; other rows say once, few or many, or leave the size out.

length,J,V,D,size,DNA,CDR3
15,TRBJ2-3,TRBV2,-,-,TGTGCCAGCGTCAGGTCAGGCGGGCGCACAGATACGCAGTATTTT,CASVRSGGRTDTQYF
16,TRBJ2-7,TRBV7-3,-,-,TGTGCCAGCAGCTTAGTCGTTATGGATGAAACCTACGAGCAGTACTTC,CASSLVVMDETYEQYF
16,TRBJ2-5,TRBV5-6,TRBD2,-,TGTGCCAGCAGCATGGGACTAGCCCCTTTCGAGGAGACCCAGTACTTC,CASSMGLAPFEETQYF
11,TRBJ2-1,TRBV2,-,-,TGTGCCAGCCCCGGGAACAATGAGCAGTTCTTC,CASPGNNEQFF
12,TRBJ2-7,TRBV19,-,few,TGTGCCAGTAGCCGGACAGATTCCGAGCAGTACTTC,CASSRTDSEQYF
14,TRBJ1-1,TRBV6-6,-,once,TGTGCCAGCAGTTTCTTTACCCGGGACACTGAAGCTTTCTTT,CASSFFTRDTEAFF
15,TRBJ1-2,TRBV5-1,TRBD1,-,TGCGCCAGCAGCTTCGGGGCTGGGGACAGCCGAGGCTACACCTTC,CASSFGAGDSRGYTF
13,TRBJ2-5,TRBV4-1,-,-,TGCGCCAGCAGCCAACTCGGGCTTTCCACCCAGTACTTC,CASSQLGLSTQYF
12,TRBJ1-2,TRBV30,-,-,TGTGCCTGGAGTCGCCAGGGCCTTGGCTACACCTTC,CAWSRQGLGYTF
15,TRBJ1-2,TRBV4-1,-,once,TGCGCCAGCAGCCAAGAGTTAGGGGTGAGGAATGGCTACACCTTC,CASSQELGVRNGYTF
15,TRBJ2-5,TRBV5-1,TRBD2,-,TGCGCCAGCAGATCCGAGCGGGGGGGCGGCGAGACCCAGTACTTC,CASRSERGGGETQYF
17,TRBJ1-2,TRBV19,-,-,TGTGCCAGTAGTATAATGGGGAGGAGGGCGTCGGGAGATGGCTACACCTTC,CASSIMGRRASGDGYTF
13,TRBJ1-5,TRBV30,-,-,TGTGCCTGGAGTGGGCAGAGCAATCAGCCCCAGCATTTT,CAWSGQSNQPQHF
14,TRBJ2-1,TRBV18,-,-,TGTGCCAGCTCGGCCAACGTTCAGGGCAATGAGCAGTTCTTC,CASSANVQGNEQFF
14,TRBJ2-1,TRBV30,TRBD2,-,TGTGCCTGGACCGGGGGGGACCGAGCTAGTGAGCAGTTCTTC,CAWTGGDRASEQFF
12,TRBJ2-2,TRBV19,TRBD2,-,TGTGCCTGCGGCGGGAGGGCCGGGGAGCTGTTTTTT,CACGGRAGELFF
10,TRBJ2-4,TRBV29-1,-,-,TGCAGCGTTGCCGGAAACATTCAGTACTTC,CSVAGNIQYF
16,TRBJ1-3,TRBV5-1,-,-,TGCGCCAGCAGCCCCCTTCGAGGGAGGGCTGGAAACACCATATATTTT,CASSPLRGRAGNTIYF
14,TRBJ2-3,TRBV19,-,-,TGTGCCAGTAGTGTTAGCGGACACACAGATACGCAGTATTTT,CASSVSGHTDTQYF
14,TRBJ2-5,TRBV5-1,-,-,TGCGCCAGCAGCTTACATATTCTCCAAGAGACCCAGTACTTC,CASSLHILQETQYF
13,TRBJ2-3,TRBV5-8,-,-,TGTGCCAGCAGCGTGGACACCACAGATACGCAGTATTTT,CASSVDTTDTQYF
15,TRBJ2-3,TRBV7-6,-,-,TGTGCCAGCAGCTTTAGGGGCGACCCCGCAGATACGCAGTATTTT,CASSFRGDPADTQYF
15,TRBJ2-1,TRBV5-5,-,-,TGTGCCAGCAGCTTGGGACTAGAGTTCTACAATGAGCAGTTCTTC,CASSLGLEFYNEQFF
15,TRBJ2-7,TRBV7-9,TRBD1,-,TGTGCCAGCAGCCTCCCAGGGGGCACACCCTACGAGCAGTACTTC,CASSLPGGTPYEQYF
15,TRBJ1-4,TRBV7-2,-,-,TGTGCCAGCAGCTTAGATCCGCGGAGGGGTGAAAAACTGTTTTTT,CASSLDPRRGEKLFF
14,TRBJ1-1,TRBV6-5,-,-,TGTGCCAGCAACGTGCGAGAAATGAACACTGAAGCTTTCTTT,CASNVREMNTEAFF
15,TRBJ2-2,TRBV7-2,-,-,TGTGCCAGCAGCTTAGCGGGGGCCGGCACCGGGGAGCTGTTTTTT,CASSLAGAGTGELFF
14,TRBJ2-7,TRBV28,TRBD1,-,TGTGCCAGCAGTTTAGCAGGGGGCTCGTGGGAGCAGTACTTC,CASSLAGGSWEQYF
13,TRBJ2-7,TRBV29-1,TRBD2,many,TGCAGCGTCAATGAAGCGGGAGCGGACGAGCAGTACTTC,CSVNEAGADEQYF
15,TRBJ2-1,TRBV18,-,-,TGTGCCAGCTCACCAAGGGGGACGCGATACAATGAGCAGTTCTTC,CASSPRGTRYNEQFF
14,TRBJ1-1,TRBV6-6,-,-,TGTGCCAGCAGTTACTCGAGACAGGCAGATGAAGCTTTCTTT,CASSYSRQADEAFF
13,TRBJ1-1,TRBV5-1,-,-,TGCGCCAGCAGCTTCGTGTTGAACACTGAAGCTTTCTTT,CASSFVLNTEAFF
16,TRBJ2-7,TRBV28,TRBD2,-,TGTGCCAGCAGCCTATATCCCGGCGGGAGTGCTTACGAGCAGTACTTC,CASSLYPGGSAYEQYF